This T cell receptor beta chain was sequenced during a study of T cells in Graves' hyperthyroidism and ophthalmopathy. From RNA transcripts, TCR beta CDR3 regions were amplified. First-round RT-PCR of the TCR CDR3 relied on the HTBI primer set. Each CDR3 protein gets one entry after TCRdb re-called the multiplex PCR reads with MiXCR. The repertoire consists of about 520,000 distinct CDR3 sequences, with around a quarter occurring once and the leading ten covering approximately 10%. V lost 3 bases and J 5 bases, leaving 11 bases between the germline ends. The CDR3 is 13 residues long. Germline V lookup: CDR1 DFQATT, CDR2 SNEGSKA (reference sequence). Study-wide results and caveats: Appearing also in blood were most of the thyroid clonotypes expanded above 0.001. Ophthalmopathy was identified by the model a median 6.5 months ahead of onset.

The table lists this clonotype with a count of one. The antigen is unknown. With a much larger clone just one base away, this may be a read error. Clinical symptoms, serum thyroxine, TRAb, thyroid ultrasound and orbital computed tomography established diagnosis. The chain couples TRBV20-1 to TRBJ1-5, with D perhaps TRBD1 (5 bases). Sequenced sample: blood. This receptor was identified in a woman aged 25 to 39 with Graves' ophthalmopathy. The CDR3 nucleotides are TGCAGTGCTAGCCAGGGTGGGCATCAGCCCCAGCATTTT. Protein product: CSASQGGHQPQHF.